This record concerns one TCR beta chain sequence. Those who participated ranged in age from roughly 18 to 90 years and resided in about two dozen US areas. Cohort 3 donors were reported recovered after two negative PCRs, clearance, or symptom resolution. This entry comes from a study of blood T cell repertoires in COVID-19. This CDR3 is 15 amino acids long. V shed 10 bases, J shed 0 bases, and the junction held 9 bases outside the gene matches. CDR1 is ENHRY, CDR2 SYGVKD, per germline. Clones were sequenced by immunoSEQ multiplex PCR, and TCRdb holds only the in-frame ones, with some missing. The data contain about 180,000 clones, around 88% of them singletons.

The chain joins TRBV10-3 to TRBJ1-1; 9 bases agree with TRBD1. This TCR came from a woman under 40 who had recovered from COVID-19. The sample taken for sequencing was PBMCs or T cells enriched from blood (not recorded which). In DNA form, the CDR3 reads TGTGCCACCCGACAGGGGGAATACCTGAACACTGAAGCTTTCTTT. Translating it yields CATRQGEYLNTEAFF.